The 6 T cell receptor beta chains below all came from one sample that was sequenced in a study of T cells after yellow fever vaccination (dated by TCRdb to the late 2010s). The treatment or condition label, read with the paper, signifies: live attenuated yellow fever vaccine strain. The library came from 5' RACE. The instrument was an Illumina HiSeq 2500. Using fastp at Q25 and MiXCR, TCRdb reprocessed the public reads and kept productive beta chains. Records with the same CDR3 protein are collapsed into one entry carrying the most frequent genes and DNA. For this sample the table gives around 100,000 distinct CDR3 sequences, of which 7% to 8.5% were detected only once. Clones ranked in the top ten supply approximately 24% of the sample. Sequenced material: CD8+ T cells sorted from PBMCs, taken 45 days after the yellow fever booster vaccination. These receptors all stem from a man aged 25 to 40 who received the YFV17D yellow fever vaccine.

This clonotype was observed a handful of times. This chain links TRBV6-4 with TRBJ2-2; no reliable D call. CDR1 MRHNA and CDR2 SNTAGT come from the germline V gene. V shed 2 bases and J shed 8 bases, with 9 bases lying between them. CDR3 length: 13 residues. CDR3 coding DNA: TGTGCCAGCAGTGACGGCGGAGCTGGGGAGCTGTTTTTT. Translated: CASSDGGAGELFF.

The CDR3 reads CASSSPRSISGSPYEQYF. CDR3 DNA: TGTGCCAGCAGTTCCCCTCGTTCGATTAGCGGGAGCCCCTACGAGCAGTACTTC. The gene calls are TRBV6-5 and TRBJ2-7; TRBD2 matches 9 bases. With 4 bases clipped from V and 2 bases from J, the junction kept 15 bases outside the gene matches. CDR1 is MNHEY and CDR2 is SVGAGI in the germline V gene. CDR3 length equals 18 residues.

The sample holds many counts of this clonotype. The chain recombines TRBV4-2 with TRBJ2-1; TRBD2 matches at 7 bases. This CDR3 is 16 amino acids long. The junction had 7 bases not matched to a gene; V was cut back by 1 base and J by 4 bases. CDR1 LGHNA and CDR2 YNFKEQ come from the germline V gene. In nucleotides, the CDR3 is TGTGCCAGCAGCCAAGCCTTTAGCGGGCCTTACAATGAGCAGTTCTTC. Translation gives CASSQAFSGPYNEQFF.

This clonotype was seen at least ten times. The junction does not match germline at one end; this may be a read error. J is TRBJ2-7 and V is TRBV5-1; no clear D gene. The CDR3 loop spans 12 amino acids. Looked up from germline, CDR1 is SGHRS and CDR2 is YFSETQ. CDR3 bases: TGTGCCAGCAGCTTGGGATCAAGCGAGCAGTACTTC. The encoded protein is CASSLGSSEQYF.

This clonotype was recorded many times. The chain joins TRBV12-5 to TRBJ1-2, with D hard to call. Per the germline V gene, CDR1 is LGHNT and CDR2 is FRNRAP. Deletions cut 0 bases from V and 1 base from J, with 12 bases between. The CDR3 sequence is 16 residues long. The CDR3 sequence is CASGLVRQRHNYGYTF. CDR3 nucleotides: TGTGCTAGTGGTTTGGTACGACAACGGCATAACTATGGCTACACCTTC.

This clonotype was seen at least ten times. This chain uses TRBV6-5 with TRBJ2-7, with a weak D call TRBD2 (5 bases). The CDR3 extends over 14 amino acids. Germline CDR1 reads MNHEY; CDR2 reads SVGAGI. V was cut by 2 bases and J by 2 bases, with 10 bases left in between. The DNA of the CDR3 is TGTGCCAGCAGTTACGAGGGAGCCGCCTACGAGCAGTACTTC. Translating gives CASSYEGAAYEQYF.